This T cell receptor (beta chain) came from a study of blood T cell repertoires in COVID-19. Study in general: COVID-19 samples from acute and convalescent phases originated in the United States, Italy and Spain.

Sequenced by immunoSEQ multiplex PCR; TCRdb stores in-frame clones only, minus some. The sample has 250,000 to 350,000 clones; about 85% are singletons. In this sample, this clone turned up once. The TCR was taken from a woman in her forties or fifties who had recovered from COVID-19. The specimen sequenced was PBMCs or T cells enriched from blood (not recorded which).

Written as DNA, the CDR3 is TGTGCCAGCAGTCGTCGGGACTTAAGTACCACAGATACGCAGTATTTT. Amino acids: CASSRRDLSTTDTQYF. This chain joins TRBV27 and TRBJ2-3; the D gene is possibly TRBD2 (6 bases). The CDR3 runs to 16 residues. The germline gives CDR1 MNHEY, CDR2 SMNVEV (reference sequence). The V end lost 5 bases, the J end lost 2 bases, and 17 bases lay between the germline ends.